The rows below give T cell receptor beta chains drawn from one sample of a study of CD8 T cells in ankylosing spondylitis. TCRdb re-analysed the 5' RACE reads in MiXCR, keeping a single row per CDR3 protein. This sample has approximately 300,000 distinct CDR3 sequences, with less than 9.5% found just once. Sequencing was done on a sample of blood, either unsorted or a sorted T cell fraction (not recorded which). These receptors came from a male donor with ankylosing spondylitis. The CDR3 runs from the conserved cysteine through the conserved F or W. Each record gives: J gene, D gene, V gene, clone size, CDR3 protein, CDR3 DNA. D genes are given only for firm matches. Clone size is stated in some rows and not others, as once, few, many or a class when expanded.

>TRBJ2-7|-|TRBV5-1|few
CASRWGQGYEQYF
TGCGCCAGCAGATGGGGTCAGGGCTACGAGCAGTACTTC
>TRBJ2-5|TRBD1|TRBV5-5|-
CASSRQGKETQYF
TGTGCCAGCAGCCGACAGGGTAAAGAGACCCAGTACTTC
>TRBJ2-1|-|TRBV6-1|few
CASIKGRNSYNEQFF
TGTGCCAGCATAAAGGGGCGGAACTCCTACAATGAGCAGTTCTTC
>TRBJ2-3|TRBD1|TRBV7-2|-
CASSLGDRGDTQYF
TGTGCCAGCAGCTTAGGGGACAGGGGAGATACGCAGTATTTT
>TRBJ2-1|-|TRBV12-3/TRBV12-4|few
CASRGLSRGNEQFF
TGTGCCAGCAGAGGGCTGAGCAGGGGCAATGAGCAGTTCTTC
>TRBJ2-7|-|TRBV30|many
CAWMTEWPYEQYF
TGTGCCTGGATGACTGAGTGGCCATACGAGCAGTACTTC
>TRBJ2-7|TRBD2|TRBV3-1|-
CASCRPRWLAGGTSYEQYF
TGTGCCAGCTGCCGCCCCCGGTGGCTAGCGGGAGGGACCTCCTACGAGCAGTACTTC
>TRBJ2-1|-|TRBV3-1|-
CASSHGLVAEASNEQFF
TGTGCCAGCAGCCATGGCCTAGTAGCGGAGGCGTCCAATGAGCAGTTCTTC
>TRBJ1-5|-|TRBV20-1|-
CSARGSGGLQPQHF
TGCAGTGCTAGGGGTTCGGGCGGTCTTCAGCCCCAGCATTTT
>TRBJ2-1|-|TRBV7-6|-
CASSLLSSLFTYNEQFF
TGTGCCAGCAGCTTACTCTCCAGCCTTTTCACCTACAATGAGCAGTTCTTC
>TRBJ2-5|-|TRBV7-9|-
CASSLARQPDYF
TGTGCCAGCAGCTTAGCGCGACAGCCGGACTACTTC
>TRBJ2-1|TRBD1|TRBV29-1|-
CSVDRGLGNEQFF
TGCAGCGTTGACAGGGGGCTAGGTAATGAGCAGTTCTTC
>TRBJ1-4|-|TRBV5-1|-
CASSFGDTNEKLFF
TGCGCCAGCAGCTTTGGGGATACTAATGAAAAACTGTTTTTT
>TRBJ1-1|-|TRBV7-9|few
CASSSPDSNTEAFF
TGTGCCAGCAGCTCTCCAGACTCGAACACTGAAGCTTTCTTT
>TRBJ2-1|TRBD2|TRBV10-3|few
CAISPSGSLYYNEQFF
TGTGCCATCAGTCCGAGCGGGAGCCTCTACTACAATGAGCAGTTCTTC
>TRBJ2-3|TRBD2|TRBV10-3|-
CAGGEGTDTQYF
TGTGCCGGGGGGGAAGGCACAGATACGCAGTATTTT
>TRBJ2-7|TRBD1|TRBV4-1|-
CASSQDGRGYYEQYF
TGCGCCAGCAGCCAAGATGGCAGGGGGTACTACGAGCAGTACTTC
>TRBJ1-6|TRBD1|TRBV9|-
CASSRTGINSPLHF
TGTGCCAGCAGTCGGACAGGGATTAATTCACCCCTCCACTTT
>TRBJ2-2|TRBD1|TRBV29-1|-
CSVEEVGDRGFTGELFF
TGCAGCGTTGAAGAGGTAGGAGACAGGGGCTTCACCGGGGAGCTGTTTTTT
>TRBJ2-1|TRBD1|TRBV19|-
CASIGTGSSYNEQFF
TGTGCCAGTATCGGGACAGGTAGCTCCTACAATGAGCAGTTCTTC
>TRBJ2-1|-|TRBV7-9|few
CASSTRAPPSYNEQFF
TGTGCCAGCAGTACGAGGGCTCCCCCTTCCTACAATGAGCAGTTCTTC
>TRBJ2-5|TRBD2|TRBV6-4|few
CASSAEAGGPRGTQYF
TGTGCCAGCAGTGCGGAAGCGGGAGGACCCCGGGGGACCCAGTACTTC
>TRBJ2-3|TRBD2|TRBV6-5|many
CASSHRAAGGTSDTQYF
TGTGCCAGCAGTCACCGGGCAGCGGGAGGGACGTCAGATACGCAGTATTTT
>TRBJ2-3|-|TRBV7-8|-
CASRATATDTQYF
TGTGCCAGCAGAGCCACTGCGACAGATACGCAGTATTTT
>TRBJ2-3|TRBD2|TRBV20-1|few
CSAGIASGTPDTQYF
TGCAGTGCGGGGATTGCTAGCGGAACCCCAGATACGCAGTATTTT
>TRBJ1-6|-|TRBV5-1|few
CASSRGGSSYNSPLHF
TGCGCCAGCAGCAGGGGGGGGAGCTCCTATAATTCACCCCTCCACTTT
>TRBJ1-5|-|TRBV6-2/TRBV6-3|many
CATKQGHEPQHF
TGTGCCACTAAGCAGGGACACGAGCCCCAGCATTTT
>TRBJ2-3|TRBD2|TRBV7-3|few
CASSVIGSLAGVRTDTQYF
TGTGCCAGCAGCGTTATAGGTAGTCTAGCGGGAGTACGCACAGATACGCAGTATTTT
>TRBJ1-1|-|TRBV14|-
CASSQDLGRLNTEAFF
TGTGCCAGCAGCCAAGATCTTGGTCGGTTGAACACTGAAGCTTTCTTT
>TRBJ1-5|-|TRBV7-8|many
CASSLIPLRNQPQHF
TGTGCCAGCAGCTTAATTCCACTCCGCAATCAGCCCCAGCATTTT
>TRBJ1-3|-|TRBV12-3/TRBV12-4|-
CASSLRWEGNTIYF
TGTGCCAGCAGTTTAAGATGGGAAGGAAACACCATATATTTT
>TRBJ1-1|-|TRBV6-1|many
CASSATMNTEAFF
TGTGCCAGCAGTGCGACGATGAACACTGAAGCTTTCTTT
>TRBJ2-2|-|TRBV6-5|-
CASSYVQPNTGELFF
TGTGCCAGCAGTTATGTACAGCCGAACACCGGGGAGCTGTTTTTT
>TRBJ1-1|-|TRBV10-3|many
CAISPVLSTEAFF
TGTGCCATCAGCCCGGTTTTGAGCACTGAAGCTTTCTTT
>TRBJ2-2|-|TRBV12-5|-
CASGLGTTGELFF
TGTGCTAGTGGTTTGGGTACCACCGGGGAGCTGTTTTTT
>TRBJ1-2|TRBD1|TRBV28|many
CASSLADRENGYTF
TGTGCCAGCAGTTTAGCGGACAGGGAGAATGGCTACACCTTC
>TRBJ2-1|TRBD1|TRBV11-2|-
CASSSDRGPTDEQFF
TGTGCCAGCAGCTCAGACAGGGGGCCAACCGATGAGCAGTTCTTC
>TRBJ2-7|-|TRBV12-3/TRBV12-4|-
CASSLSVRRYEQYF
TGTGCCAGCAGTTTATCGGTACGACGCTACGAGCAGTACTTC
>TRBJ2-2|-|TRBV9|-
CASSATRAPLGNTGELFF
TGTGCCAGCAGCGCAACGAGGGCCCCTCTAGGGAACACCGGGGAGCTGTTTTTT
>TRBJ1-2|-|TRBV6-4|many
CASSAEATLGGYTF
TGTGCCAGCAGTGCCGAGGCTACATTGGGAGGCTACACCTTC
>TRBJ2-7|-|TRBV27|many
CASSLGQSYEQYF
TGTGCCAGCAGTTTAGGACAGTCCTACGAGCAGTACTTC
>TRBJ1-1|-|TRBV7-8|many
CASSFQPGTEAFF
TGTGCCAGCAGCTTCCAACCCGGCACTGAAGCTTTCTTT
>TRBJ2-3|-|TRBV5-1|-
CASSLESRGTDTQYF
TGCGCCAGCAGCTTGGAGTCCCGGGGCACAGATACGCAGTATTTT
>TRBJ2-7|-|TRBV30|few
CAWSIAGGGYEQYF
TGTGCCTGGAGTATAGCCGGAGGAGGGTACGAGCAGTACTTC
>TRBJ2-7|-|TRBV6-5|few
CASSYNGDMTGPTGEQYF
TGTGCCAGCAGTTACAACGGGGATATGACGGGGCCAACGGGGGAGCAGTACTTC
>TRBJ1-2|TRBD1|TRBV7-9|-
CASSLAYRGRDYGYTF
TGTGCCAGCAGCTTAGCTTACAGGGGGCGCGACTATGGCTACACCTTC
>TRBJ2-4|-|TRBV5-1|-
CASSLEGVLTKNIQYF
TGCGCCAGCAGCTTGGAAGGGGTATTGACCAAAAACATTCAGTACTTC
>TRBJ2-7|-|TRBV7-2|few
CASSLGLGPYEQYF
TGTGCCAGCAGCTTAGGGCTAGGTCCCTACGAGCAGTACTTC
>TRBJ2-1|-|TRBV7-2|few
CASSLGLYEQFF
TGTGCCAGCAGCTTAGGCTTGTATGAGCAGTTCTTC
>TRBJ2-2|TRBD1|TRBV6-1|-
CASSANRGPNTGELFF
TGTGCCAGCAGTGCCAACAGGGGACCGAACACCGGGGAGCTGTTTTTT